The present T cell receptor beta chain was sequenced within a study of regulatory T cells in long-lasting Graves disease (TCRdb year 2021). Study-level background: To count as having persistent Graves' disease, a patient had to have received antithyroid drug treatment for over 5 years with TSH receptor autoantibodies remaining persistently positive. A total of around 35 samples underwent TCR sequencing: about 13 from persistent and 20 from newly diagnosed Graves' disease patients. Persistent Graves' disease patients in the clinical cohort had taken antithyroid drugs for around 11 years on average. The study was registered as a clinical trial and conducted in China. Peripheral blood TCR sequencing and RNA sequencing compared persistent Graves' disease patients with newly diagnosed Graves' disease patients. Results and caveats for the whole study, not just this receptor: Lower TCR Shannon entropy and fewer highly expanded clones were observed in persistent Graves' disease patients than in newly diagnosed patients, which suggested clonal expansion. The study examined only peripheral blood because the primary lesion, thyroid tissue, could not be accessed. Persistent patients shared more public clonotypes among themselves (under 3,000) than newly diagnosed patients did (more than 950). Sequencing and analysis were restricted to the TCR beta chain. Preferential use of TRBV28, TRBJ1-2 and TRBJ2-5 was observed in persistent disease, whereas TRBV20-1 and TRBJ2-1 were favored in newly diagnosed disease. The small sample size was acknowledged by the authors as a limitation that may reduce accuracy.

Read against the paper, the sample's time point label means: persistent/refractory GD, antithyroid drugs over 5 years with positive TRAb. RNA was extracted from PBMCs in TRIzol for both TCR sequencing and RNA sequencing. Graves' disease was diagnosed according to American Thyroid Association guidelines. Recruitment of patients was carried out at an endocrinology department in Xi'an, China. From each patient, about 9 milliliters of peripheral blood was collected into an EDTA anticoagulant tube. PBMCs were isolated by Ficoll Paque Plus density gradient separation without further T cell sorting. An Agilent 2100 Bioanalyzer and agarose gel were used to assess RNA quality, and a NanoDrop 2000 was used to measure RNA concentration. The CDR3 sequence holds 15 residues, the cysteine and phenylalanine included. The entry retains the CDR3 DNA only, 45 bases that are in frame from base 1. V is trimmed back by 6 bases and J by 7 bases, and the junction contains 7 bases that no gene match accounts for. Reading the germline V gene gives CDR1 SNHLY and CDR2 FYNNEI.

The protocol used for the library was multiplex PCR. Sequencing was performed on an Illumina HiSeq 4000. TCR beta libraries were built with iRepertoire HTBI primers and Arm-PCR amplification of CDR3 regions. Gel purification was performed on PCR products prior to sequencing. Per the authors' processing: Across samples, about 64 TRBV and around 15 TRBJ segments were identified and used for gene usage analysis of CDR3 amino acid clonotypes. COPE and FqMerger were used to merge filtered high-quality paired reads into contigs. BLAST was used to align contigs to IMGT TRBV, TRBD and TRBJ reference genes, and CDR3 was defined according to IMGT. Clonotypes above 0.1% frequency were classified as highly expanded clones. Shannon entropy was used to measure repertoire diversity, and the Gini coefficient was used to measure V-J evenness. Public clonotypes were defined as clonotypes shared by more than one individual. Clones were called with MiXCR by TCRdb after fastp trimmed the public reads at Q25, and only in-frame beta chains were retained. All rows with the same CDR3 protein become a single entry with the most common DNA and genes. What appears here as the V and J calls and clone size reflects TCRdb's work, not the paper's. The sample table shows a few hundred thousand distinct CDR3 sequences, and about 25% are seen once. The ten largest clones take up about 27% of the sample.

This clonotype has ten or more counts. Which antigen it targets is not known. Nothing much larger sits one base from this clone, and base qualities are not available. This chain is built from TRBV2 and TRBJ1-6; TRBD1 lines up with 9 middle nucleotides. The starting material was peripheral blood mononuclear cells (PBMCs), obtained when the disease was refractory, from a patient treated with antithyroid drugs. The clonotype was recovered from a female donor with Graves disease. The encoded CDR3 is CASRGTGKENSPLHF. The nucleotide sequence is given as TGTGCCAGCAGGGGGACAGGGAAGGAAAATTCACCCCTCCACTTT.